Listed below are T cell receptor beta chains from one sample, sequenced in a study of cytomegalovirus exposure and HLA in healthy donors. Sequencing used immunoSEQ multiplex PCR; TCRdb keeps in-frame clones, though not all of them. The sample records over 200,000 clones, about 91% being singletons. Material: PBMCs. All receptors derive from a woman aged 18-29 years in good health and CMV-seronegative. The CDR3 runs from the conserved cysteine through the conserved F or W. The D gene is left open where the match is weak. Clone size is shown for a subset of rows, as once, few, many or a class of expanded clone.

v_gene	d_gene	j_gene	abundance	CDR3aa	CDR3nt
TRBV4-2	.	TRBJ1-4	.	CASSQEGGRVNEKLFF	TGTGCCAGCAGCCAAGAAGGCGGCAGGGTAAATGAAAAACTGTTTTTT
TRBV11-1	.	TRBJ1-1	.	CASSFWDRGMTEAFF	TGTGCCAGCAGCTTTTGGGATCGGGGAATGACTGAAGCTTTCTTT
TRBV7-8	.	TRBJ2-2	.	CASSSSRRRELFF	TGTGCCAGCAGCTCCTCTAGGAGAAGGGAGCTGTTTTTT
TRBV7-9	TRBD2	TRBJ2-7	.	CASSLGAGVEQYF	TGTGCCAGCAGCTTGGGAGCGGGAGTCGAGCAGTACTTC
TRBV6-4	.	TRBJ1-1	.	CASSLTRGTEAFF	TGTGCCAGCAGTCTTACCCGGGGAACTGAAGCTTTCTTT
TRBV18	.	TRBJ1-2	.	CASSPPLSHLGYTF	TGTGCCAGCTCACCACCGCTGTCCCACTTGGGCTACACCTTC
TRBV4-1	TRBD2	TRBJ2-6	.	CASSQERGLDDGVLTF	TGCGCCAGCAGCCAAGAAAGAGGACTAGACGATGGGGTCCTGACTTTC
TRBV19	TRBD2	TRBJ2-7	.	CASSIVMWTSGRQVHEQYF	TGTGCCAGTAGTATAGTAATGTGGACTAGCGGGAGGCAGGTCCACGAGCAGTACTTC
TRBV29-1	.	TRBJ2-5	.	CSGEKGVGQETQYF	TGCAGCGGTGAGAAGGGGGTTGGACAAGAGACCCAGTACTTC
TRBV10-3	.	TRBJ1-3	.	CANSEGVGNTIYF	TGTGCCAACAGCGAAGGGGTTGGAAACACCATATATTTT
TRBV5-6	TRBD1	TRBJ2-1	.	CASSLGQGKGQFF	TGTGCCAGCAGCTTGGGACAGGGGAAAGGGCAGTTCTTC
TRBV4-1	.	TRBJ2-3	once	CASSQDGRGASPTDTQYF	TGCGCCAGCAGCCAAGATGGTAGAGGAGCTAGCCCCACAGATACGCAGTATTTT
TRBV6-1	TRBD2	TRBJ2-2	.	CASSEVGSGSAGELFF	TGTGCCAGCAGTGAAGTAGGTAGCGGGAGTGCCGGGGAGCTGTTTTTT
TRBV28	TRBD1	TRBJ1-2	.	CASDLTGGYGYTF	TGTGCCAGCGATCTGACAGGGGGCTATGGCTACACCTTC
TRBV6-6	TRBD2	TRBJ2-1	.	CASREIAGGLFGEQFF	TGTGCCAGCAGGGAAATAGCGGGAGGACTTTTCGGTGAGCAGTTCTTC
TRBV5-4	TRBD2	TRBJ2-1	.	CASSLDGGRAEQFF	TGTGCCAGCAGCTTGGACGGCGGGAGGGCTGAGCAGTTCTTC
TRBV7-6	.	TRBJ2-7	few	CASSLADSGYEQYF	TGTGCCAGCAGCTTAGCGGATAGCGGCTACGAGCAGTACTTC
TRBV5-6	.	TRBJ2-5	.	CASSLAVQETQYF	TGTGCCAGCAGCTTGGCCGTTCAAGAGACCCAGTACTTC
TRBV2	TRBD2	TRBJ2-1	.	CASSDFRLAGNYNEQFF	TGTGCCAGCAGTGACTTCCGACTAGCGGGCAATTACAATGAGCAGTTCTTC
TRBV6-5	.	TRBJ2-3	.	CASSYSGRDTDTQYF	TGTGCCAGCAGTTACTCGGGCAGGGACACAGATACGCAGTATTTT
TRBV29-1	.	TRBJ1-2	.	CSVEGGRTNYGYTF	TGCAGCGTTGAGGGAGGCAGGACAAACTATGGCTACACCTTC
TRBV28	.	TRBJ2-3	.	CASSPPGRTTQYF	TGTGCCAGCAGTCCCCCGGGGAGGACTACGCAGTATTTT
TRBV28	TRBD1	TRBJ1-1	.	CATQTGDTEAFF	TGTGCCACCCAGACAGGGGACACTGAAGCTTTCTTT
TRBV5-1	.	TRBJ1-1	.	CASRLAAEEAFF	TGCGCCAGCCGTCTCGCGGCAGAGGAAGCTTTCTTT
TRBV2	TRBD1	TRBJ2-2	once	CASSGRTGIGELFF	TGTGCCAGCAGTGGCCGGACAGGGATCGGGGAGCTGTTTTTT
TRBV11-3	.	TRBJ2-5	.	CASSPSVGETQYF	TGTGCCAGCAGCCCCAGCGTCGGGGAGACCCAGTACTTC
TRBV5-1	TRBD2	TRBJ2-7	.	CASSLAGTTYEQYF	TGCGCCAGCAGCTTGGCCGGGACTACCTACGAGCAGTACTTC
TRBV7-2	.	TRBJ2-5	.	CASSLYGGMQETQYF	TGTGCCAGCAGCTTATACGGCGGAATGCAAGAGACCCAGTACTTC
TRBV28	TRBD2	TRBJ2-2	.	CASSSYGGETSGELFF	TGTGCCAGCAGCTCTTACGGGGGGGAGACGTCCGGGGAGCTGTTTTTT
TRBV9	.	TRBJ2-3	.	CASSLTDTQYF	TGTGCCAGCAGCCTCACAGATACGCAGTATTTT
TRBV19	TRBD1	TRBJ2-6	.	CASSIDFFRRQGATGANVLTF	TGTGCCAGTAGTATAGATTTTTTTCGACGGCAGGGGGCGACCGGGGCCAACGTCCTGACTTTC
TRBV28	.	TRBJ2-6	once	CASSLSGSRGANVLTF	TGTGCCAGCAGTTTGTCCGGGTCGAGAGGGGCCAACGTCCTGACTTTC
TRBV6-1	TRBD1	TRBJ2-1	.	CASSELNTGGWGEQFF	TGTGCCAGCAGTGAACTAAATACAGGGGGCTGGGGGGAGCAGTTCTTC
TRBV28	TRBD1	TRBJ2-1	.	CASSLGLSTGTGYYNEQFF	TGTGCCAGCAGTTTGGGCCTTTCAACAGGGACAGGTTACTACAATGAGCAGTTCTTC
TRBV27	TRBD2	TRBJ2-6	.	CASSFVGVDIRGGSGANVLTF	TGTGCCAGCAGTTTTGTCGGAGTCGACATCCGGGGGGGCTCTGGGGCCAACGTCCTGACTTTC
TRBV5-4	TRBD2	TRBJ2-1	.	CASRQLAGGYNEQFF	TGTGCCAGCAGACAGCTAGCGGGAGGTTACAATGAGCAGTTCTTC
TRBV2	TRBD2	TRBJ2-3	.	CASSEVGAGEKDTQYF	TGTGCCAGCAGTGAAGTGGGAGCGGGGGAAAAAGATACGCAGTATTTT
TRBV7-9	.	TRBJ2-1	once	CASSFKDSNEQFF	TGTGCCAGCAGCTTCAAGGACTCCAATGAGCAGTTCTTC
TRBV9	.	TRBJ2-1	.	CASSVAGAYNEQFF	TGTGCCAGCAGCGTAGCGGGAGCCTACAATGAGCAGTTCTTC
TRBV6-4	TRBD2	TRBJ2-1	.	CASSASGSTNEQFF	TGTGCCAGCAGTGCCAGCGGGAGTACGAATGAGCAGTTCTTC
TRBV5-1	.	TRBJ2-7	.	CASSPDRSGYEQYF	TGCGCCAGCAGCCCGGACAGATCAGGTTACGAGCAGTACTTC
TRBV7-8	.	TRBJ2-5	.	CASSLVSGTQYF	TGTGCCAGCAGCTTGGTCTCGGGGACCCAGTACTTC
TRBV5-4	.	TRBJ2-6	.	CASSLGGGGANVLTF	TGTGCCAGCAGCTTGGGGGGCGGTGGGGCCAACGTCCTGACTTTC
TRBV29-1	.	TRBJ2-1	.	CSVEGGRLSYNEQFF	TGCAGCGTCGAAGGGGGGAGGTTATCCTACAATGAGCAGTTCTTC
TRBV2	TRBD2	TRBJ2-5	.	CASSGQGTSGSGWKTQYF	TGTGCCAGCAGTGGACAGGGGACTAGCGGGAGTGGCTGGAAGACCCAGTACTTC
TRBV7-2	.	TRBJ2-7	.	CASSSDSLEQYF	TGTGCCAGCAGCTCGGACAGCCTCGAGCAGTACTTC
TRBV27	TRBD2	TRBJ2-7	.	CASSLKPSSGRAGFEQYF	TGTGCCAGCAGTTTAAAACCCAGTAGCGGGAGGGCCGGTTTCGAGCAGTACTTC
TRBV4-1	.	TRBJ2-5	.	CASSQGLLQYF	TGCGCCAGCAGCCAAGGACTACTACAGTACTTC
TRBV7-2	.	TRBJ1-5	.	CASSLEGRGRNQPQHF	TGTGCCAGCAGCTTAGAGGGCAGGGGCAGGAATCAGCCCCAGCATTTT
TRBV2	.	TRBJ2-3	.	CASLLAAADTQYF	TGTGCCAGCCTGCTAGCCGCTGCAGATACGCAGTATTTT
TRBV11-2	.	TRBJ2-3	.	CASTHLGSTDTQYF	TGTGCCAGCACCCATCTAGGTTCCACAGATACGCAGTATTTT
TRBV6-6	TRBD2	TRBJ2-3	.	CASRLAGVNTDTQYF	TGTGCCAGCAGACTAGCGGGAGTCAATACAGATACGCAGTATTTT
TRBV27	TRBD1	TRBJ1-4	.	CASSPRTGFNEKLFF	TGTGCCAGCAGTCCCCGGACAGGTTTCAATGAAAAACTGTTTTTT
TRBV11-2	.	TRBJ1-1	.	CASSLVDTEAFF	TGTGCCAGCAGCTTAGTCGACACTGAAGCTTTCTTT
TRBV5-5	.	TRBJ2-7	.	CASSWEAGLTYEQYF	TGTGCCAGCAGCTGGGAGGCGGGACTCACCTACGAGCAGTACTTC
TRBV7-2	TRBD2	TRBJ2-1	once	CASSSLQLAVKYNEQFF	TGTGCCAGCAGCTCCTTACAACTAGCGGTGAAGTACAATGAGCAGTTCTTC
TRBV28	TRBD2	TRBJ2-7	.	CASSLLGTSGNEQYF	TGTGCCAGCAGTTTATTGGGGACTAGCGGGAACGAGCAGTACTTC
TRBV15	TRBD2	TRBJ2-1	.	CATSRDDGRSYNEQFF	TGTGCCACCAGCAGAGACGACGGGAGGAGCTACAATGAGCAGTTCTTC